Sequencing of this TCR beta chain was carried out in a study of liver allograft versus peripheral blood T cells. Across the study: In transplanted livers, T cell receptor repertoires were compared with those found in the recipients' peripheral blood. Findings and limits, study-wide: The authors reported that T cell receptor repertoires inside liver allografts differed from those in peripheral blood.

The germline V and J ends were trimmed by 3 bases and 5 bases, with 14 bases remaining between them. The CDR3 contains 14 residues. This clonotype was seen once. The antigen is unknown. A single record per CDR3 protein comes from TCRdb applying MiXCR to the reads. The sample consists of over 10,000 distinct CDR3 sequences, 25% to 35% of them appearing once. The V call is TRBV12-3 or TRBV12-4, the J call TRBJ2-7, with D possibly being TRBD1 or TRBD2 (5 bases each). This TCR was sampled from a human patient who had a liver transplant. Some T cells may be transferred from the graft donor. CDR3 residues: CASSLGEQFDEQYF. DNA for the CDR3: TGTGCCAGCAGTTTGGGGGAACAGTTCGACGAGCAGTACTTC.